This T cell receptor beta chain is from a study of blood T cells in healthy people across ages. A second PCR of 7 to 11 cycles used a sample-barcoded 5' primer and a J-beta primer mix. TCRdb reanalysed the 5' RACE reads using MiXCR and keeps one entry per CDR3 protein. The sample includes about 640,000 distinct CDR3 sequences, roughly 50% of them seen just once. At least 5.5 micrograms of total RNA were extracted per sample. In regard to this clonotype: As yet, its antigen is unknown.

General observations from the study: Long-lived donors had more naive CD4+ cells and higher diversity than aged donors. TCR beta diversity, measured per million T cells, fell in a roughly linear way with age.

This receptor was taken from a man aged 55 to 70 in good health. Source material: blood.

The CDR3 loop is CASSLRGTNEQYF. CDR3 DNA sequence: TGTGCCAGCAGCCTTCGGGGGACGAACGAGCAGTACTTC. The chain carries TRBV5-4 and TRBJ2-7; D possibly corresponds to TRBD2 (6 bases). Between the trimmed V and J ends, which lost 4 bases and 5 bases, there was a span of 13 bases. The CDR3 sequence is 13 residues long. Per the germline V gene, CDR1 is SGHNT and CDR2 is YYREEE (reference sequence).